This T cell receptor (beta chain) is drawn from a study of cytomegalovirus exposure and HLA in healthy donors (dated 2017 in TCRdb). Background for the entire study: According to an earlier analysis of 587 of the donors, 150 million to 200 million T cells yielded some 110 million unique TCR beta sequences and 250 to 350 Gb of sequence data. An early release covering 500 to 750 HLA-typed donors comprised 250 to 350 gigabases of sequencing data and some 79 million unique TCR sequences. The genetic ancestry cluster associated with self-reported Caucasian donors included 81% of the roughly 400 genotyped donors. The study aimed to test whether signatures of past pathogen exposure could be identified by cataloging public T cell receptors. The study profiled the T cell repertoires of about 640 subjects by immunosequencing and related them to cytomegalovirus serostatus. Along with the roughly 610-subject first cohort, a separate validation cohort of around 110 different subjects was used. To predict cytomegalovirus infection status, the study combined high-throughput TCR immunosequencing, statistical association of individual TCRs with disease status, and machine learning. In a later analysis, previously published TCR beta repertoires from about 670 donors were re-analyzed and high-resolution HLA genotyping was added so that TCR occurrence patterns could be studied. Rather than drawing on any new phenotypic data, the later analysis identified candidate immune exposures from TCR beta sequences and the way those sequences occurred across donors. To decide whether each TCR beta V gene segment behaved as functional or pseudogenic, an earlier analysis of 587 of the donors relied on high-throughput TCR beta sequencing. Alongside the repertoire data, information on donor age, sex, ethnicity and CMV serostatus was compiled. In a later genetic analysis, genome-wide SNP genotypes for about 65% of the 666 donors were used, and that subset was treated as a discovery cohort. All discovery cohort repertoires had been generated on a single sequencing platform. Both class I and class II loci were covered by HLA typing, at four-digit resolution. Typing coverage differed by locus: A, B, C, DRB1 and DQB1 were typed in roughly 620-630 donors, DQA1 in roughly 500, DPA1 in 600 to 610, and DPB1 in 472. About five DR-DQ haplotypes were handled as single units for association and clustering because linkage in the cohort was strong. Among some 410 genotyped donors of the cohort, an average of approximately 250,000 unique TCR beta nucleotide sequences were sequenced per donor, roughly 20% of them non-productive.

Libraries were prepared through the immunoSEQ multiplex PCR assay. The multiplex PCR relied on a mix of 60 forward primers for TCR Vbeta segments and 13 reverse primers for TCR Jbeta segments. The CDR3 region of rearranged TCR beta genes was amplified from genomic DNA by a multiplex PCR assay. Amplified TCR beta libraries were sequenced as 87-base-pair reads on the Illumina HiSeq System. Processing in the source paper ran as follows. A later analysis counted approximately 84 million unique TCR beta chains across the 666 repertoires, and some 11 million of these chains were shared by at least two donors. A nearest-neighbor algorithm error-corrected the raw reads and collapsed the reads into unique sequences, merging closely related sequences to remove PCR and sequencing errors. CDR3 sequences were aligned to IMGT reference sequences to assign V, D and J gene segments. For a sequence to be retained, a match of at least six nucleotides was required to both a V gene segment and a J gene segment. A rearrangement was called productive if the CDR3 had no stop codons and remained in frame with V and J, and every other rearrangement was called non-productive. Following IMGT convention, CDR3 was defined as the stretch from the second conserved V-encoded cysteine up to the conserved J-encoded phenylalanine. Sequences without an unambiguous match to a single V gene segment were excluded from the earlier analysis of a few hundred of the donors. In an earlier analysis of several hundred of the donors, V segments were called functional above 56.7% productive rearrangements and were called segregating when the between-donor standard deviation exceeded 5%. A statistical classification framework was developed to diagnose cytomegalovirus status using the catalog of TCR beta chain sequences. A later analysis assigned V and J genes by comparing TCR nucleotide sequences with IMGT/GENE-DB human TR gene sequences. A later analysis assigned CDR3 sequences and most-parsimonious VDJ recombination scenarios with the TCRdist pipeline. In a later analysis, every TCR beta chain was defined by the combination of its CDR3 amino acid sequence and its V-gene family, and reads without a unique V-gene family were dropped. In a later analysis, nearly 600 highly shared, low-generation-probability nucleotide sequences were removed to address suspected cross-contamination and a sequencing artifact. For each public chain, a later analysis derived a clonal expansion index from normalized ranks of inferred template counts within each repertoire. A later analysis computed generation probabilities with a VDJ recombination model fitted to out-of-frame rearrangements, and checked the results against IGoR. In a later analysis, hypergeometric tests were used to score TCR-TCR, TCR-HLA and TCR-CMV co-occurrence, with a repertoire-size bias correction applied to TCR pairs. To estimate false discovery rates, a later analysis permuted the HLA or CMV assignments 20 times. In a later analysis, co-occurring TCRs were grouped using DBSCAN, with TCRdist sequence similarity added in when clustering inside HLA-allele-positive subsets. Co-occurrence clustering excluded repertoires with fewer than 30,000 or more than 120,000 public chains, plus five with anomalous nucleotide sharing. TCRdb's version of the immuneACCESS table is confined to in-frame rearrangements and falls short of the full clone set. An unresolved V gene accounts for under half of the shortfall where checked; the remainder is of unknown origin. That table furnishes V, J and clone size, whereas the DNA furnished D and trimming. This sample comprises 95,000 to 150,000 clones, 65% to 90% of them detected only once. The top ten clones comprise over 2% of the sample.

The cohort comprised 710 or so healthy bone marrow donors. At the time of sampling, every cohort member was nominally healthy, though immune exposures that went unrecorded were likely present. The donor tested CMV seronegative, placing the donor among the 300 to 450 seronegative members of the cohort. Every donor gave a peripheral blood sample, and the peripheral blood mononuclear cells from that sample were used for TCR beta sequencing. Genomic DNA was extracted from the blood cell samples with the Qiagen DNeasy Blood Extraction Kit. On this clone: Its target antigen remains unknown. No base-level quality is on record; no much larger clone is a single base apart.

Broad study findings and their caveats: A total of roughly 160 TCR beta chains were listed by the study as associated with cytomegalovirus. In both the original and validation cohorts, the classifier was reported to diagnose cytomegalovirus status with high specificity and sensitivity. Most TCR sequences were observed very rarely across donors, whereas some public TCRs were present in many individuals. In an earlier analysis of some 550 of the donors, most TCR beta V segments were observed in productive rearrangements about 87% or about 30% of the time, broadly matching IMGT annotations. The authors suggested that the approach could potentially be generalized to other disease states and immunological phenotypes. Because HLA typing was missing for some donors at each locus, association tests included only the typed subset. Strong co-occurrence of HLA alleles, especially DR and DQ, made assigning TCR associations to individual alleles difficult. The only immune exposure information available for the cohort was CMV serostatus. A cluster of highly shared sequence variants was judged likely to be a technical artifact of the sequencing pipeline. Roughly uniform sequencing depth across donors was assumed in presence/absence analyses, although this assumption may not hold. V-gene and J-gene trimming of TCR beta chains was associated with a missense DCLRE1C variant in a later genetic analysis, and the association was replicated in an independent cohort. In a later analysis, most CMV-associated TCR beta chains were found to appear HLA-restricted, with HLA associations seemingly driven largely by CMV exposure. A later analysis reported that several top co-occurrence clusters appeared linked to parvovirus B19, influenza, CMV and Epstein-Barr virus. Some IMGT-functional V segments, including TRBV6-2 and TRBV6-3, could not be told apart with the 87-base-pair reads, so those segments were excluded. A further reported finding was that TCR beta sequences accurately predicted the HLA-A and HLA-B alleles for most subjects in the first cohort. A later analysis found that HLA-associated TCR beta chains were more clonally expanded and had lower generation probabilities than equally common non-associated chains. In a later analysis, TCR association rates were found to vary across HLA loci, with the most associated TCRs seen for DRB1 alleles and the fewest for HLA-C alleles. The earlier analysis of approximately 590 of the donors excluded some 15 rarely observed V segments, including chromosome 9 orphons, because counts were too low. Correlated functional status among segregating V segments might reflect linkage disequilibrium, but an unknown experimental factor could not be ruled out. A few of the identified cytomegalovirus-associated TCR beta chains were confirmed in vitro to be specific for cytomegalovirus antigens. Only TCR beta chains were sequenced in this cohort, and the absence of alpha or paired-chain data limited detectable features. A later genetic analysis reported fewer N-insertions in productive TCRs among donors in an Asian-associated ancestry cluster than the approximately 700-donor mean. Specific HLA alleles were associated with 15,000 to 20,000 TCR beta sequences at a false discovery rate of 0.05 in a later analysis.

V drops 4 bases and J drops 1 base, leaving 17 bases in between. Based on the germline V gene, the CDR1 and CDR2 sequences are SGHNT and YENEEA. The CDR3 covers 17 residues, taking in both the cysteine and the phenylalanine. Here the CDR3 DNA is all that survives: 51 bases in frame from base 1. The chain is encoded by TRBV11-3 joined to TRBJ1-3, with TRBD1 tentatively as D gene (6 bases match). The source is a man aged 25-45 years in good health and CMV-seronegative. The specimen sequenced was PBMCs. The CDR3 in this case is CASSSQPKGGSGNTIYF. The base sequence is TGTGCCAGCAGCTCGCAACCCAAGGGGGGGTCTGGAAACACCATATATTTT.